This T cell receptor (beta chain) was profiled in a study of CD8+ T cells in alopecia areata. This CDR3 contains 14 residues. Germline loops: CDR1 SGHNT, CDR2 YYREEE (reference sequence). V dropped 7 bases and J dropped 2 bases, with 16 bases sitting between them. Samples from alopecia areata patients were lesional scalp punch biopsies and peripheral blood. Extraction of RNA preceded its reverse transcription into cDNA, which served as the sequencing template. Here immunoSEQ multiplex PCR was the method, and the copy in TCRdb shows in-frame clones only, minus some. The sample gives some 100,000 clones, roughly two fifths of which show up once; over 3% is in the top ten. This clone was observed once.

The chain joins TRBV5-4 to TRBJ2-7; possibly TRBD1 for D (6 bases). The TCR sequence derives from a human donor with alopecia areata. Sequences were obtained from CD4+ T cells sorted from blood. CDR3: CASGTGTSPYEQYF. In DNA form, the CDR3 reads TGTGCCAGCGGAACCGGGACAAGCCCCTACGAGCAGTACTTC.